The rows below give T cell receptor beta chains drawn from one sample of a study of CD4 T cells in relation to SARS-CoV-2 and coronaviruses. No antigen has been identified for these receptors. Only in-frame clones appear in the TCRdb table, and some are missing; sequencing was by immunoSEQ multiplex PCR. Among some 20,000 clones listed, around four fifths were seen once. The sample consisted of CD4+ T cells from PBMCs, cultured in vitro. Receptors were obtained from a human donor in good health. Each CDR3 is given with its conserved first and last residue. A D gene is named only where the DNA matches it firmly. Expanded clones get a size class; other rows say once, few or many, or leave the size out.

v_call: TRBV18; d_call: TRBD1; clone_size: -; j_call: TRBJ2-1; cdr3_aa: CASSPLGQGGNEQFF; cdr3_nt: TGTGCCAGCTCACCACTGGGACAGGGGGGGAATGAGCAGTTCTTC
v_call: TRBV24-1; d_call: -; clone_size: few; j_call: TRBJ2-5; cdr3_aa: CATSEGLTYQETQYF; cdr3_nt: TGTGCCACCAGTGAGGGACTGACGTACCAAGAGACCCAGTACTTC
v_call: TRBV6-6; d_call: -; clone_size: few; j_call: TRBJ2-7; cdr3_aa: CASSYLGDYEQYF; cdr3_nt: TGTGCCAGCAGTTACTTGGGGGATTACGAGCAGTACTTC
v_call: TRBV27; d_call: -; clone_size: -; j_call: TRBJ1-5; cdr3_aa: CASSAQARVLNQPQHF; cdr3_nt: TGTGCCAGCAGCGCGCAAGCCCGCGTCCTCAATCAGCCCCAGCATTTT
v_call: TRBV5-1; d_call: -; clone_size: -; j_call: TRBJ2-2; cdr3_aa: CASSLTGNTGELFF; cdr3_nt: TGCGCCAGCAGCTTGACAGGGAACACCGGGGAGCTGTTTTTT
v_call: TRBV2; d_call: TRBD1; clone_size: once; j_call: TRBJ1-2; cdr3_aa: CASRDSLQGRSFGYTF; cdr3_nt: TGTGCCAGCAGGGACTCCCTACAGGGGAGGTCGTTCGGCTACACCTTC
v_call: TRBV6-4; d_call: TRBD2; clone_size: -; j_call: TRBJ2-1; cdr3_aa: CASSEGGTSGFQFF; cdr3_nt: TGTGCCAGCAGCGAGGGGGGGACTAGCGGGTTCCAGTTCTTC
v_call: TRBV7-9; d_call: -; clone_size: few; j_call: TRBJ2-7; cdr3_aa: CASSLDSVSHEQYF; cdr3_nt: TGTGCCAGCAGCTTAGATTCTGTTTCCCACGAGCAGTACTTC
v_call: TRBV5-1; d_call: -; clone_size: -; j_call: TRBJ1-1; cdr3_aa: CASSLAGTMNTEAFF; cdr3_nt: TGCGCCAGCAGCTTGGCCGGGACAATGAACACTGAAGCTTTCTTT
v_call: TRBV30; d_call: -; clone_size: few; j_call: TRBJ1-5; cdr3_aa: CAYSPGMGNQPQHF; cdr3_nt: TGTGCCTACTCGCCAGGAATGGGGAATCAGCCCCAGCATTTT
v_call: TRBV7-2; d_call: -; clone_size: -; j_call: TRBJ2-4; cdr3_aa: CASSLGLGGKNIQYF; cdr3_nt: TGTGCCAGCAGCCTAGGACTGGGGGGCAAAAACATTCAGTACTTC
v_call: TRBV25-1; d_call: TRBD1; clone_size: few; j_call: TRBJ1-5; cdr3_aa: CASSRGDRGSQPQHF; cdr3_nt: TGTGCCAGCTCAAGGGGGGACAGGGGCTCTCAGCCCCAGCATTTT
v_call: TRBV28; d_call: -; clone_size: -; j_call: TRBJ2-7; cdr3_aa: CASGTGAYEQYF; cdr3_nt: TGTGCCAGCGGAACGGGAGCGTACGAGCAGTACTTC
v_call: TRBV6-5; d_call: -; clone_size: once; j_call: TRBJ2-1; cdr3_aa: CATQIWPTNEQFF; cdr3_nt: TGTGCCACACAGATTTGGCCAACCAATGAGCAGTTCTTC
v_call: TRBV18; d_call: TRBD1; clone_size: -; j_call: TRBJ2-7; cdr3_aa: CASSPNPTGGPGEQYF; cdr3_nt: TGTGCCAGCTCACCTAACCCGACAGGGGGGCCGGGTGAGCAGTACTTC
v_call: TRBV2; d_call: -; clone_size: few; j_call: TRBJ1-3; cdr3_aa: CASARNTIYF; cdr3_nt: TGTGCCAGCGCCCGAAACACCATATATTTT
v_call: TRBV2; d_call: -; clone_size: few; j_call: TRBJ1-3; cdr3_aa: CARRESSGNTIYF; cdr3_nt: TGTGCCCGCAGGGAGAGCTCTGGAAACACCATATATTTT
v_call: TRBV2; d_call: -; clone_size: -; j_call: TRBJ2-1; cdr3_aa: CASSGISSNEQFF; cdr3_nt: TGTGCCAGCAGTGGGATTAGCAGCAATGAGCAGTTCTTC
v_call: TRBV6-6; d_call: TRBD2; clone_size: -; j_call: TRBJ2-2; cdr3_aa: CASTELAGLAGELFF; cdr3_nt: TGTGCCAGCACCGAACTAGCGGGATTAGCCGGGGAGCTGTTTTTT
v_call: TRBV5-6; d_call: TRBD1; clone_size: -; j_call: TRBJ1-1; cdr3_aa: CASRAGGTEAFF; cdr3_nt: TGTGCCAGCAGAGCAGGGGGGACTGAAGCTTTCTTT
v_call: TRBV6-5; d_call: -; clone_size: -; j_call: TRBJ2-7; cdr3_aa: CASRGTPRGEQYF; cdr3_nt: TGTGCCAGCAGGGGTACCCCGCGGGGAGAGCAGTACTTC
v_call: TRBV5-1; d_call: -; clone_size: -; j_call: TRBJ2-3; cdr3_aa: CASSSLGGDNTDTQYF; cdr3_nt: TGCGCCAGCAGCTCGTTGGGAGGGGACAACACAGATACGCAGTATTTT
v_call: TRBV30; d_call: -; clone_size: -; j_call: TRBJ1-1; cdr3_aa: CAWSRGRDTEAFF; cdr3_nt: TGTGCCTGGAGCAGAGGGAGAGACACTGAAGCTTTCTTT
v_call: TRBV7-3; d_call: -; clone_size: large; j_call: TRBJ2-7; cdr3_aa: CASSPYYGQRYEQYF; cdr3_nt: TGTGCCAGCAGCCCTTACTACGGACAGCGATACGAGCAGTACTTC
v_call: TRBV5-4; d_call: -; clone_size: -; j_call: TRBJ1-4; cdr3_aa: CASSLSGVGEKLFF; cdr3_nt: TGTGCCAGCAGCTTGTCCGGGGTCGGGGAAAAACTGTTTTTT
v_call: TRBV2; d_call: -; clone_size: -; j_call: TRBJ2-7; cdr3_aa: CASSEEIYEQYF; cdr3_nt: TGTGCCAGCAGTGAAGAAATCTACGAGCAGTACTTC
v_call: TRBV7-8; d_call: TRBD1; clone_size: -; j_call: TRBJ2-5; cdr3_aa: CASSLVGQIQETQYF; cdr3_nt: TGTGCCAGCAGCTTAGTGGGACAGATTCAAGAGACCCAGTACTTC
v_call: TRBV19; d_call: -; clone_size: -; j_call: TRBJ1-5; cdr3_aa: CASSIAVGGPNQPQHF; cdr3_nt: TGTGCCAGTAGTATAGCCGTGGGAGGGCCCAATCAGCCCCAGCATTTT
v_call: TRBV7-8; d_call: -; clone_size: -; j_call: TRBJ2-5; cdr3_aa: CASSLAWAGETQYF; cdr3_nt: TGTGCCAGCAGCTTAGCATGGGCCGGGGAGACCCAGTACTTC
v_call: TRBV5-6; d_call: TRBD2; clone_size: -; j_call: TRBJ2-2; cdr3_aa: CASSLPAGGNTGELFF; cdr3_nt: TGTGCCAGCAGCTTGCCGGCGGGAGGTAACACCGGGGAGCTGTTTTTT
v_call: TRBV5-6; d_call: TRBD2; clone_size: medium-sized; j_call: TRBJ2-1; cdr3_aa: CASSRAGGPLNEQFF; cdr3_nt: TGTGCCAGCAGCCGAGCGGGAGGGCCCTTGAATGAGCAGTTCTTC
v_call: TRBV9; d_call: -; clone_size: -; j_call: TRBJ2-3; cdr3_aa: CASSVAQGSSTDTQYF; cdr3_nt: TGTGCCAGCAGCGTAGCGCAGGGTTCTAGCACAGATACGCAGTATTTT
v_call: TRBV3-1/TRBV3-2; d_call: -; clone_size: -; j_call: TRBJ1-5; cdr3_aa: CASSPNRVSNQPQHF; cdr3_nt: TGTGCCAGCAGCCCCAACAGGGTTTCCAATCAGCCCCAGCATTTT
v_call: TRBV14; d_call: TRBD1; clone_size: -; j_call: TRBJ2-5; cdr3_aa: CASSQEDRARTLYQETQYF; cdr3_nt: TGTGCCAGCAGCCAAGAAGACAGGGCGCGTACTTTGTACCAAGAGACCCAGTACTTC
v_call: TRBV28; d_call: -; clone_size: -; j_call: TRBJ2-7; cdr3_aa: CASSLSPPDSYEQYF; cdr3_nt: TGTGCCAGCAGTTTAAGCCCCCCCGACTCCTACGAGCAGTACTTC
v_call: TRBV5-1; d_call: -; clone_size: -; j_call: TRBJ2-2; cdr3_aa: CASSFPGELFF; cdr3_nt: TGCGCCAGCAGCTTTCCCGGGGAGCTGTTTTTT
v_call: TRBV7-8; d_call: TRBD1; clone_size: few; j_call: TRBJ1-6; cdr3_aa: CASSSGQGHNSPLHF; cdr3_nt: TGTGCCAGCAGCTCGGGACAGGGCCATAATTCACCCCTCCACTTT
v_call: TRBV3-1/TRBV3-2; d_call: TRBD2; clone_size: -; j_call: TRBJ2-3; cdr3_aa: CASSHHTSGRGTRYTQYF; cdr3_nt: TGTGCCAGCAGCCATCATACTAGCGGGAGAGGGACCCGGTATACGCAGTATTTT
v_call: TRBV11-2; d_call: TRBD1; clone_size: -; j_call: TRBJ1-1; cdr3_aa: CASSRQGYTEAFF; cdr3_nt: TGTGCCAGCAGCCGACAGGGTTACACTGAAGCTTTCTTT
v_call: TRBV5-1; d_call: TRBD2; clone_size: -; j_call: TRBJ2-1; cdr3_aa: CASGVAGGTNEQFF; cdr3_nt: TGCGCCAGCGGGGTAGCGGGAGGAACCAATGAGCAGTTCTTC
v_call: TRBV6-4; d_call: TRBD2; clone_size: -; j_call: TRBJ2-7; cdr3_aa: CASSDSRLAVSYEQYF; cdr3_nt: TGTGCCAGCAGTGACTCTCGACTAGCGGTCTCCTACGAGCAGTACTTC
v_call: TRBV12-3/TRBV12-4; d_call: -; clone_size: few; j_call: TRBJ2-7; cdr3_aa: CASSSDSYEQYF; cdr3_nt: TGTGCCAGCAGCTCGGACAGCTACGAGCAGTACTTC
v_call: TRBV30; d_call: -; clone_size: few; j_call: TRBJ2-3; cdr3_aa: CAWIHLGLDTQYF; cdr3_nt: TGTGCCTGGATTCATCTGGGACTAGATACGCAGTATTTT
v_call: TRBV6-1; d_call: -; clone_size: -; j_call: TRBJ1-2; cdr3_aa: CASSEALEVVAYGYTF; cdr3_nt: TGTGCCAGCAGTGAAGCGTTGGAGGTGGTCGCATATGGCTACACCTTC
v_call: TRBV5-6; d_call: -; clone_size: few; j_call: TRBJ2-1; cdr3_aa: CASSSEGEGVFNEQFF; cdr3_nt: TGTGCCAGCAGCTCGGAGGGGGAGGGAGTGTTCAATGAGCAGTTCTTC
v_call: TRBV9; d_call: -; clone_size: -; j_call: TRBJ2-3; cdr3_aa: CASSLADTDTQYF; cdr3_nt: TGTGCCAGCAGCCTCGCCGATACAGATACGCAGTATTTT
v_call: TRBV18; d_call: -; clone_size: -; j_call: TRBJ1-5; cdr3_aa: CASSPDDNQPQHF; cdr3_nt: TGTGCCAGCTCACCAGATGACAATCAGCCCCAGCATTTT
v_call: TRBV7-9; d_call: -; clone_size: -; j_call: TRBJ1-3; cdr3_aa: CASSSRPSDGNTIYF; cdr3_nt: TGTGCCAGCAGCTCCCGACCATCAGATGGAAACACCATATATTTT